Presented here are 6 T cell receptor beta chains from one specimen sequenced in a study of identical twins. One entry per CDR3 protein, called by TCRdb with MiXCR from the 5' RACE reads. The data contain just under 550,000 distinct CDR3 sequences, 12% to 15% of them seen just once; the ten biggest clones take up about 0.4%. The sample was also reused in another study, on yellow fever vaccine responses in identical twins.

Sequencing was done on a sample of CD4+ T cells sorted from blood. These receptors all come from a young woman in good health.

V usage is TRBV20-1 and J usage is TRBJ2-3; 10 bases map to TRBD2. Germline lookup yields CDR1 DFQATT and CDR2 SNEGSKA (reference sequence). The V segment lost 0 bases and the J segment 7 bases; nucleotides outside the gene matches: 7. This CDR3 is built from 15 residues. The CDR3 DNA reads TGCAGTGCTAGAGATCCAGCGGGGGGGCTAAATACGCAGTATTTT. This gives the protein CSARDPAGGLNTQYF.

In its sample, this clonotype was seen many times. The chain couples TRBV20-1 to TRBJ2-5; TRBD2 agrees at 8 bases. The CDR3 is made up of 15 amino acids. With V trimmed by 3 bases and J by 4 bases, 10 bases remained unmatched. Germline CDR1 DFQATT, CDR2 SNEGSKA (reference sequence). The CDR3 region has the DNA TGCAGTGCTAGGCCCGACTCGGGGGGGCTAGAGACCCAGTACTTC. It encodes CSARPDSGGLETQYF.

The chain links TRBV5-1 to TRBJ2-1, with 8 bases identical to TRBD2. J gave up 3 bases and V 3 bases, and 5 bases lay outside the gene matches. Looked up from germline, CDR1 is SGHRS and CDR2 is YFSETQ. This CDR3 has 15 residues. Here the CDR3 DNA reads TGCGCCAGCAGCTCCGGGGGGGGGGTCTACAATGAGCAGTTCTTC. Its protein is CASSSGGGVYNEQFF.

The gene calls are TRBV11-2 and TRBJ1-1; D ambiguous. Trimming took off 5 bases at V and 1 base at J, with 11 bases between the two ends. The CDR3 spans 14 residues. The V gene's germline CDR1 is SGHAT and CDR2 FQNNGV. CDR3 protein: CASSLSPTNTEAFF. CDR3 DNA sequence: TGTGCCAGCAGCCTCTCCCCGACGAACACTGAAGCTTTCTTT.

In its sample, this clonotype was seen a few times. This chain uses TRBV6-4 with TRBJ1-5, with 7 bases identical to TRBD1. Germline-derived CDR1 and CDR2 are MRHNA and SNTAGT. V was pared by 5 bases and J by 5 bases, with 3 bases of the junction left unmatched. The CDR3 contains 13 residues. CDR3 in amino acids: CASSLQGYQPQHF. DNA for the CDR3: TGTGCCAGCAGTCTACAGGGGTATCAGCCCCAGCATTTT.

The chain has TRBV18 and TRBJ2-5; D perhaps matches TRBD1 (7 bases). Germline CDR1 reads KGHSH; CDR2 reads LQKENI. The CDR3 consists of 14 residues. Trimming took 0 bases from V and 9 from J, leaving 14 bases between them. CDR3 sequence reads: CASSPPGQREAQYF. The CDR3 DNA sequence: TGTGCCAGCTCACCACCGGGACAGAGGGAGGCCCAGTACTTC.